This T cell receptor (beta chain) stems from a study of blood T cell repertoires in COVID-19. At the level of the study: Sites in the United States, Italy and Spain provided acute and convalescent COVID-19 samples.

Enrolled through a virtual design, the participants were between roughly 18 and 90 years of age and came from approximately 25 US areas. The assay was immunoSEQ multiplex PCR, and TCRdb's table has in-frame clones only and misses some. Of under 300,000 clones in the sample, around 88% are singletons; the top ten hold around 3%. CDR1 is SGDLS and CDR2 is YYNGEE in the germline V gene. The V end was cut by 0 bases, the J end by 7 bases, with 11 bases between. This CDR3 comprises 14 residues. The clonotype was recovered from a woman in her 40s with acute COVID-19. V is TRBV9 and J is TRBJ2-1; D possibly corresponds to TRBD2 (5 bases). Sequencing was performed on PBMCs or T cells enriched from blood (not recorded which). The CDR3 DNA reads TGTGCCAGCAGCGTAGGAGGGTCGGGGAATGAGCAGTTCTTC. Its translation is CASSVGGSGNEQFF.